These 8 T cell receptor beta chains were all obtained from the same sample, sequenced in a study of response to subunit inactivated influenza vaccine. Each CDR3 protein is one row after TCRdb ran MiXCR on the RT-PCR reads. The top ten hold roughly 14% of the sample, which has approximately 500,000 distinct CDR3 sequences, 10% to 15% seen once. Sequenced material: PBMCs from blood, taken roughly 47 days after vaccination. These receptor sequences come from a man aged 50 to 60 who received an inactivated influenza vaccine.

The chain carries TRBV5-1 and TRBJ2-1; TRBD2 matches at 8 bases. The V gene's germline CDR1 is SGHRS and CDR2 YFSETQ. V lost 3 bases to trimming and J lost 8 bases; unmatched junction nucleotides: 16. There are 17 residues in the CDR3. The CDR3: CASSSPLAGSRLDEQFF. The DNA of the CDR3 is TGCGCCAGCAGCTCCCCCTTAGCGGGAAGTAGGTTGGATGAGCAGTTCTTC.

This clonotype was counted only a few times. The genes are TRBV9 and TRBJ2-2; D may be TRBD1 (6 bases). V gave up 4 bases and J gave up 0 bases, with 10 bases separating them. Per the germline V gene, CDR1 is SGDLS and CDR2 is YYNGEE. CDR3 length: 15 residues. The CDR3 protein is CASSYRQANTGELFF. The DNA of the CDR3 is TGTGCCAGCAGCTACCGACAGGCGAACACCGGGGAGCTGTTTTTT.

This clonotype was seen at least ten times. The chain carries TRBV20-1 and TRBJ1-1; TRBD1 aligns across 8 bases. Trimming at V came to 5 bases and at J to 4 bases, leaving 3 bases not matched to a gene. Germline CDR1 and CDR2: DFQATT and SNEGSKA (reference sequence). The CDR3 length is 12 residues. The DNA of the CDR3 is TGCAGTGCTCGACAGGGGATCACTGAAGCTTTCTTT. This gives the protein CSARQGITEAFF.

The V gene is TRBV7-9, the J gene TRBJ2-6; 7 positions match TRBD1. The V gene's germline CDR1 is SEHNR and CDR2 FQNEAQ (reference sequence). The J segment lost 8 bases and the V segment lost 5 bases, leaving 6 bases of the junction unmatched. The CDR3 is made up of 14 amino acids. The CDR3 bases are TGTGCCAGCAGCACTCCGGGACAGCCCAACGTCCTGACTTTC. Its translation: CASSTPGQPNVLTF.

The V and J genes are TRBV25-1 and TRBJ2-5; D is possibly TRBD2 (5 bases). Per the germline V gene, CDR1 is MGHDK and CDR2 is SYGVNS. Trimming removed 0 bases from V and 0 bases from J, with 8 bases in between. This CDR3 is 15 amino acids long. The CDR3 DNA reads TGTGCCAGCAGTGAATATACGGACTACCAAGAGACCCAGTACTTC. It yields the protein CASSEYTDYQETQYF.

The chain couples TRBV11-1 to TRBJ2-7; 9 bases are shared with TRBD2. This CDR3 region has 15 residues. Germline trimming cut 4 bases from V and 0 bases from J; bases unmatched to any gene: 4. Germline-derived CDR1 and CDR2 are SGHAT and FQDESV (reference sequence). The CDR3 here is CASSSKREASYEQYF. In DNA form, the CDR3 reads TGTGCCAGCAGCTCCAAGCGGGAGGCCTCCTACGAGCAGTACTTC.

The V gene is TRBV4-2, the J gene TRBJ2-3; the match to TRBD1 covers 10 bases. Unmatched junction bases numbered 11, after V lost 4 bases and J lost 4 bases. Germline assignment: CDR1 LGHNA and CDR2 YNFKEQ. This CDR3 contains 17 residues. Written as DNA, the CDR3 is TGTGCCAGCAGCCGCAACGCCCGGGACAGGGGAGCAGATACGCAGTATTTT. It codes for CASSRNARDRGADTQYF.

The genes are TRBV5-6 and TRBJ2-4; 7 bases map to TRBD1. V was pared by 4 bases and J by 8 bases, with 9 bases of the junction left unmatched. The V gene's germline CDR1 is SGHDT and CDR2 YYEEEE. This CDR3 has 14 amino acids. CDR3: CASSRTGESDIQYF. CDR3 nucleotide sequence: TGTGCCAGCAGCCGCACAGGGGAGTCGGACATTCAGTACTTC.